This T cell receptor beta chain was sequenced during a study of T cells in Graves' hyperthyroidism and ophthalmopathy. General study results and limits: Model-based prediction identified ophthalmopathy a median 6.5 months prior to its onset.

TCR beta CDR3 regions were amplified from RNA. The HTBI primer set served for first-round RT-PCR of the TCR CDR3. From the multiplex PCR reads, TCRdb called clonotypes with MiXCR, one entry per CDR3 protein. The table shows 700,000 to 850,000 distinct CDR3 sequences, with approximately 40% occurring only once. This clonotype came up many times. Antigen: not known. Hyperthyroidism of Graves' type that showed no ophthalmopathy progression within 18 months was stable. Germline-derived CDR1 and CDR2 are LGHNA and YSLEER. Trimming shortened V by 10 bases and J by 2 bases, and 14 bases separated the two germline ends. The CDR3 length is 14 residues.

Material for sequencing was blood. This TCR came from a middle-aged woman with Graves' hyperthyroidism. This chain joins TRBV4-3 and TRBJ2-2; possible D gene TRBD2, 5 bases. The CDR3 sequence: CATKRDRNTGELFF. DNA for the CDR3: TGCGCCACCAAGAGGGATCGTAACACCGGGGAGCTGTTTTTT.